This TCR beta chain was documented in a study of early stage breast cancer tumors. About the study: Invasive lobular carcinomas made up about 30% of the 12 ER+/PR+/HER2- tumors.

Study-level findings and limits: Compared with adjacent normal breast, tumors showed 2 to 2.5-fold denser, more clonal T cells.

Concerning this clone itself: Its antigen is unidentified.

The CDR3 sequence is 15 residues long. Germline CDR1 and CDR2: SGHTA and FQGTGA. Trimming took off 1 base at V and 4 bases at J, with 8 bases between the two ends. The data were produced by immunoSEQ multiplex PCR, yet TCRdb's version contains in-frame clones alone and is incomplete. The table has tens of thousands of clones, just under 75% seen once; the top ten hold about 4.5%. The chain has TRBV7-3 and TRBJ2-6; D remains ambiguous. This sequence originates from a person aged 35 to 50 with breast cancer. What was sequenced was blood. The CDR3 is CASSLNPVGANVLTF. The CDR3 DNA reads as TGTGCCAGCAGCTTAAATCCCGTAGGGGCCAACGTCCTGACTTTC.